The next 5 T cell receptor beta chains were all read from a single sample in a study of CD8 T cells in ankylosing spondylitis. Regarding the study as a whole: A motif of roughly eight highly homologous TCR beta variants was seen as apparently characteristic of ankylosing spondylitis blood.

The antigens these receptors bind are not known. TCRdb called the 5' RACE reads again in MiXCR, with one record for every CDR3 protein. The table lists under 850,000 distinct CDR3 sequences, around 17% of them singletons. Sequenced material: blood, either unsorted or a sorted T cell fraction (not recorded which). All receptors come from a male donor with ankylosing spondylitis.

Only one count was recorded for this clonotype. This chain connects TRBV15 to TRBJ2-7; 9 bases are shared with TRBD1. J was trimmed by 7 bases and V by 8 bases; bases with no gene match: 12. The germline gives CDR1 LNHNV, CDR2 YYDKDF (reference sequence). CDR3 length: 14 residues. In nucleotides, the CDR3 is TGTGCCACCGGGTCAACAGGGGGCACGGGTGAGCAGTACTTC. This codes for CATGSTGGTGEQYF.

This clonotype was picked up a small number of times. J is TRBJ2-5 and V is TRBV7-9, with a weak D call TRBD2 (5 bases). V was shortened by 7 bases and J by 3 bases, with 9 bases between the two germline ends. The CDR3 consists of 12 residues. The germline V gene encodes CDR1 SEHNR and CDR2 FQNEAQ (reference sequence). Here the CDR3 DNA reads TGTGCCAGCACCCACGGGGAAGAGACCCAGTACTTC. As protein: CASTHGEETQYF.

V is TRBV12-3 or TRBV12-4 and J is TRBJ2-2; unclear D gene. The CDR3 runs 12 residues. V lost 2 bases and J 8 bases, leaving 6 bases between the germline ends. The chain's CDR3 is CASSLFGGELFF. Here the CDR3 DNA reads TGTGCCAGCAGTTTATTTGGTGGGGAGCTGTTTTTT.

This clonotype was seen many times. This chain links TRBV7-2 with TRBJ2-3; unclear D gene. The germline gives CDR1 SGHTA, CDR2 FQGNSA. This CDR3 comprises 14 residues. V shed 0 bases and J shed 2 bases, with 6 bases lying between them. In DNA, the CDR3 is TGTGCCAGCAGCTTAGCCCAGAACACAGATACGCAGTATTTT. It codes for CASSLAQNTDTQYF. Full variable domain (remainder filled in from reference TRBV7-2 and TRBJ2-3): GAGVSQSPSNKVTEKGKDVELRCDPISGHTALYWYRQSLGQGLEFLIYFQGNSAPDKSGLPSDRFSAERTGGSVSTLTIQRTQQEDSAVYLCASSLAQNTDTQYFGPGTRLTVL.

This clonotype was seen a handful of times. The gene calls are TRBV11-1 and TRBJ2-2, with 10 bases fitting TRBD1. Germline trimming cut 5 bases from V and 0 bases from J; bases unmatched to any gene: 12. Germline assignment: CDR1 SGHAT and CDR2 FQDESV (reference sequence). This CDR3 spans 19 amino acids. DNA for the CDR3: TGTGCCAGCAGCACGCGCTCCGGGACAGGGGTTGCGAACACCGGGGAGCTGTTTTTT. Amino acid sequence: CASSTRSGTGVANTGELFF.